Many counts were recorded for the clone carrying this T cell receptor beta chain. The data derive from a study of T cell changes during pregnancy in multiple sclerosis. Libraries were prepared by immunoSEQ multiplex PCR; TCRdb keeps only in-frame clonotypes and omits some of them. The table lists about 70,000 clones, about nine tenths of them singletons. The V segment lost 5 bases and the J segment 5 bases; nucleotides outside the gene matches: 10. Germline V gene lookup returns CDR1 SGHTS and CDR2 YDEGEE. The CDR3 covers 15 residues. This receptor was taken from a female donor with multiple sclerosis, enrolled in a pregnancy study. J is TRBJ2-5 and V is TRBV5-8, with 9 bases fitting TRBD1. Sequenced here: CD4+ T cells from peripheral blood mononuclear cells, sampled after pregnancy. The DNA of the CDR3 is TGTGCCAGCAGAAACCGGGACAGGGCCGCGGAGACCCAGTACTTC. Translated, it gives CASRNRDRAAETQYF.